One sample yielded the 25 T cell receptor beta chains listed below, sequenced in a study of T cell repertoires in cytomegalovirus infection. In TCRdb, the reads were re-called with MiXCR into one record per CDR3 protein. The table includes 150,000 to 200,000 distinct CDR3 sequences, about a fifth detected once. Their target antigens are unknown. The input for sequencing was CD8+ T cells from cultured PBMCs, taken from culture after CMV antigen stimulation. All receptors derive from a human donor in good health (CMV status not recorded). Some clones in this sample may be carry-over from other donors' samples.

CDR3 protein: CASSSSGDYNEQFF. The CDR3 DNA reads as TGTGCCAGCAGCTCTAGCGGGGATTACAATGAGCAGTTCTTC. The rearrangement links TRBV7-2 to TRBJ2-1, with 9 bases aligning to TRBD2. Germline CDR1 and CDR2: SGHTA and FQGNSA. The V and J ends lost 4 bases and 4 bases, in that order; junction bases with no gene match: 2. The CDR3 length is 14 residues.

V is TRBV28 and J is TRBJ1-5, with D unclear. There are 14 residues in the CDR3. V was pared by 2 bases and J by 7 bases, with 12 bases between. Per germline, CDR1 MDHEN and CDR2 SYDVKM. Written as DNA, the CDR3 is TGTGCCAGCAGTTTACTGGACTCAAGACAGCCCCAGCATTTT. Translating it yields CASSLLDSRQPQHF.

This clonotype was counted only a few times. The chain employs TRBV7-9 and TRBJ2-1, with 8 positions matching TRBD1. The germline V gene has CDR1 SEHNR and CDR2 FQNEAQ (reference sequence). J gave up 0 bases and V 5 bases, and 6 bases lay outside the gene matches. This CDR3 has 16 amino acids. This chain's CDR3 is CASSGRQGSSYNEQFF. CDR3 coding DNA: TGTGCCAGCAGCGGACGACAGGGGAGCTCCTACAATGAGCAGTTCTTC.

This clonotype was counted ten times or more. V is TRBV15 and J is TRBJ1-1; D unresolved. Germline-derived CDR1 and CDR2 are LNHNV and YYDKDF (reference sequence). The V gene lost 2 bases and the J gene lost 1 base, with 11 bases spanning the gap. The CDR3 runs to 15 residues. DNA for the CDR3: TGTGCCACCAGCAGATATGGGGATCCGAACACTGAAGCTTTCTTT. Encoded protein: CATSRYGDPNTEAFF.

This clonotype is medium-sized by share. The chain has TRBV6-5 and TRBJ2-3; maybe TRBD1 (5 bases). The CDR3 length is 15 residues. The V end lost 0 bases, the J end lost 1 base, and 8 bases lay between the germline ends. The V gene's germline CDR1 is MNHEY and CDR2 SVGAGI. The CDR3 sequence is CASSYSIGGTDTQYF. The DNA of the CDR3 is TGTGCCAGCAGTTACTCGATAGGGGGCACAGATACGCAGTATTTT.

This clonotype has more than one count but fewer than ten. The chain couples TRBV7-2 to TRBJ2-7; D remains ambiguous. The CDR3 extends over 15 amino acids. V lost 4 bases to trimming and J lost 3 bases, with 16 bases between them. Germline assignment: CDR1 SGHTA and CDR2 FQGNSA. The CDR3 spells CASSSSPGARYEQYF. Written as DNA, the CDR3 is TGTGCCAGCAGCTCCTCCCCGGGCGCCCGCTACGAGCAGTACTTC.

This clonotype was picked up a small number of times. The V call is TRBV7-8, the J call TRBJ1-6, with 7 bases that match TRBD1. V lost 4 bases and J lost 10; bases outside the gene matches: 10. The CDR3 extends over 15 amino acids. Germline CDR1 reads SGHVS; CDR2 reads FQNEAQ. CDR3 residues: CASSSSGTEESPLHF. CDR3 nucleotides: TGTGCCAGCAGCTCCTCCGGGACAGAGGAATCACCCCTCCACTTT. Filled out from reference TRBV7-8 and TRBJ1-6, the complete variable domain reads GAGVSQSPRYKVAKRGQDVALRCDPISGHVSLFWYQQALGQGPEFLTYFQNEAQLDKSGLPSDRFFAERPEGSVSTLKIQRTQQEDSAVYLCASSSSGTEESPLHFGNGTRLTVT.

This clonotype was observed a few times. V gene TRBV6-2 or TRBV6-3 combines with J gene TRBJ1-2; D remains unclear. The V end lost 10 bases, the J end lost 8 bases, and 20 bases lay between the germline ends. This CDR3 is 13 amino acids long. Germline CDR1 is MNHEY and CDR2 is SVGEGT. The CDR3 region is CATFLDYRGGYTF. The DNA for the CDR3 is TGTGCCACCTTCCTGGACTACAGAGGAGGCTACACCTTC.

The V gene is TRBV7-6, the J gene TRBJ2-7, with 8 bases that match TRBD1. CDR1 is SGHVS, CDR2 FNYEAQ, per germline. The CDR3 has 15 amino acids. The V gene end was trimmed by 2 bases and the J gene end by 5 bases; junction bases not matched to a gene: 8. In nucleotides, the CDR3 is TGTGCCAGCAGCTTAAGGGCAGGGGGCGAAGACGAGCAGTACTTC. Translation gives CASSLRAGGEDEQYF.

This clonotype was seen a few times. J is TRBJ2-1 and V is TRBV10-3; TRBD2 matches at 8 bases. The CDR3 sequence is 14 residues long. Germline V gene lookup returns CDR1 ENHRY and CDR2 SYGVKD. V trimming: 5 bases; J trimming: 6 bases; junction bases outside the gene matches: 6. Here the CDR3 DNA reads TGTGCCATCAGTAATAGCGGGGAATCCAATGAGCAGTTCTTC. This encodes CAISNSGESNEQFF.

This rearrangement joins TRBV27 to TRBJ2-3; 11 bases are a match to TRBD2. CDR1 MNHEY and CDR2 SMNVEV come from the germline V gene (reference sequence). This CDR3 spans 17 amino acids. The V segment lost 10 bases and the J segment 1 base; nucleotides outside the gene matches: 13. The CDR3 is CATVSGGAIGGTDTQYF. For the CDR3, the DNA is TGTGCCACCGTTAGCGGGGGGGCGATTGGCGGCACAGATACGCAGTATTTT.

J is TRBJ2-3 and V is TRBV7-2; 13 bases are shared with TRBD2. Germline V gene data show CDR1 as SGHTA and CDR2 as FQGNSA. V was clipped by 5 bases and J by 4 bases; unmatched bases: 9. This CDR3 region has 17 residues. CDR3 nucleotides: TGTGCCAGCAGCGGCCCGACTAGCGGGGGGCCGGCAGATACGCAGTATTTT. It is translated as CASSGPTSGGPADTQYF.

This clonotype was found a few times. The rearrangement joins TRBV6-1 to TRBJ2-6; the D gene is possibly TRBD1 (6 bases). The V gene lost 3 bases and the J gene lost 4 bases, with 19 bases spanning the gap. CDR1 and CDR2 from the germline V gene are MNHNS and SASEGT. There are 18 residues in the CDR3. This CDR3 reads CASSDPRDKLSGANVLTF. The CDR3 DNA reads as TGTGCCAGCAGTGACCCCCGGGACAAACTGTCGGGGGCCAACGTCCTGACTTTC.

Only a few counts were recorded for this clonotype. The chain couples TRBV27 to TRBJ2-7, with 11 nucleotides matching TRBD1. The CDR3 has 16 residues. Germline loops: CDR1 MNHEY, CDR2 SMNVEV (reference sequence). V shed 4 bases and J 5 bases; nucleotides not matched to a gene: 10. This CDR3 is CASSSSRTGGYHEQYF. The CDR3 coding sequence is TGTGCCAGCAGTTCCTCCCGGACAGGGGGCTACCACGAGCAGTACTTC.

The rearrangement joins TRBV4-1 to TRBJ1-2; weak D call: TRBD1 (5 bases). The germline gives CDR1 MGHRA, CDR2 YSYEKL. V lost 1 base to trimming and J lost 0 bases, with 9 bases between them. This CDR3 has 15 amino acids. CDR3 DNA: TGCGCCAGCAGCCAAGTACAAGGGGCTAACTATGGCTACACCTTC. This codes for CASSQVQGANYGYTF.

The rearrangement links TRBV7-8 to TRBJ2-5; no firm D call. Germline CDR1 and CDR2: SGHVS and FQNEAQ. V was cut by 2 bases and J by 0 bases, with 7 bases left in between. CDR3 size: 14 residues. The CDR3: CASSLLAYQETQYF. CDR3 DNA sequence: TGTGCCAGCAGCTTACTTGCTTACCAAGAGACCCAGTACTTC. The variable domain in full, with the rest retrieved from reference TRBV7-8 and TRBJ2-5, is GAGVSQSPRYKVAKRGQDVALRCDPISGHVSLFWYQQALGQGPEFLTYFQNEAQLDKSGLPSDRFFAERPEGSVSTLKIQRTQQEDSAVYLCASSLLAYQETQYFGPGTRLLVL.

This clonotype was observed a few times. The CDR3 DNA reads as TGTGCCAGCAGTTACGTCCCAGGACAGGGGTTTTACAATGAGCAGTTCTTC. Amino acids: CASSYVPGQGFYNEQFF. The chain uses TRBV6-6 and TRBJ2-1; 9 bases line up with TRBD1. Germline V gene sequence: CDR1 MNHNY, CDR2 SVGAGI (reference sequence). V dropped 2 bases and J dropped 4; count of bases not matched to a gene: 9. This CDR3 spans 17 amino acids.

This clonotype was counted only a few times. V is TRBV12-3 or TRBV12-4 and J is TRBJ2-3, with 8 positions matching TRBD2. V was pared by 6 bases and J by 6 bases, with 8 bases of the junction left unmatched. The CDR3 extends over 14 amino acids. Written as DNA, the CDR3 is TGTGCCAGCAGCCTCGGGGGGGCTTTGGATACGCAGTATTTT. Translating it yields CASSLGGALDTQYF.

The rearrangement links TRBV4-1 to TRBJ2-7, with D hard to call. The CDR3 loop spans 15 amino acids. Trimming left V 4 bases short and J 4 bases short, with 17 bases between. From germline, CDR1 is MGHRA and CDR2 YSYEKL. The CDR3: CASSPNYGQGYEQYF. The CDR3 DNA follows: TGCGCCAGCAGCCCCAACTACGGGCAAGGATACGAGCAGTACTTC.

This rearrangement joins TRBV7-2 to TRBJ2-7; D uncertain. The germline V and J ends were trimmed by 5 bases and 4 bases, with 12 bases remaining between them. This CDR3 spans 13 amino acids. The germline CDR1 and CDR2 sequences are SGHTA and FQGNSA. The CDR3 region is CASSAVQVYEQYF. The CDR3 bases are TGTGCCAGCAGCGCAGTGCAGGTATACGAGCAGTACTTC.

The rearrangement joins TRBV7-2 to TRBJ2-3; 8 positions match TRBD2. The V segment lost 4 bases and the J segment 3 bases; nucleotides outside the gene matches: 12. Germline V gene data show CDR1 as SGHTA and CDR2 as FQGNSA. The CDR3 consists of 17 residues. Written as DNA, the CDR3 is TGTGCCAGCAGCTCCCTACCTTCCAGCGGGGGAACAGATACGCAGTATTTT. This codes for CASSSLPSSGGTDTQYF.

This clonotype was picked up a small number of times. The rearrangement links TRBV7-8 to TRBJ2-7; TRBD1 aligns across 9 bases. The length of the CDR3 is 13 residues. The germline V gene has CDR1 SGHVS and CDR2 FQNEAQ. J was trimmed by 7 bases and V by 3 bases; bases with no gene match: 4. CDR3: CASSFDRGKEQYF. The DNA for the CDR3 is TGTGCCAGCAGCTTCGACAGGGGGAAGGAGCAGTACTTC.

This clonotype has just a few counts. J is TRBJ2-7 and V is TRBV27; D assignment may be TRBD1 or TRBD2 (5 bases each). The CDR3 runs 16 residues. Trimming left V 4 bases short and J 3 bases short, with 19 bases between. CDR1 and CDR2 from the germline V gene are MNHEY and SMNVEV (reference sequence). DNA of the CDR3: TGTGCCAGCAGTTCCCCGACCGGGACGGGAAGCTACGAGCAGTACTTC. Encoded protein: CASSSPTGTGSYEQYF.

The sample holds a few counts of this clonotype. CDR3 sequence reads: CASSATGTTEAFF. The CDR3 DNA sequence: TGTGCCAGCAGCGCCACAGGGACAACTGAAGCTTTCTTT. J is TRBJ1-1 and V is TRBV6-6, with a tentative D call TRBD1 (6 bases). This CDR3 contains 13 residues. Looked up from germline, CDR1 is MNHNY and CDR2 is SVGAGI (reference sequence). V was pared by 6 bases and J by 5 bases, with 13 bases between.

The rearrangement uses TRBV7-6 and TRBJ1-1; 8 bases align to TRBD1. The V and J ends lost 2 bases and 3 bases, in that order; junction bases with no gene match: 5. Per the germline V gene, CDR1 is SGHVS and CDR2 is FNYEAQ. The CDR3 totals 15 residues. DNA of the CDR3: TGTGCCAGCAGCTTACGACAGGGGCAGGACACTGAAGCTTTCTTT. It is translated as CASSLRQGQDTEAFF.